The clone carrying this TCR beta chain was seen many times. This record comes from a study of molecular identifiers for immune sequencing clone quantification. This CDR3 contains 15 residues. Germline loops: CDR1 LGHNA, CDR2 YSLEER. Deletions cut 3 bases from V and 6 bases from J, with 16 bases between. Making the bulk TCR libraries relied on previously described methods and listed TCR primers. TCRdb fed the PCR reads into MiXCR, producing one record per CDR3 protein. Among about 510,000 distinct CDR3 sequences listed, about 20% were seen once. V usage is TRBV4-3 and J usage is TRBJ2-3; the D gene is possibly TRBD2 (6 bases). This TCR was sampled from a human donor in good health. Some libraries in this study had Jurkat cell RNA spiked in. The sample consisted of naive CD8+ T cells from blood, with Jurkat cell RNA spiked in. Stated subset: FACS-sorted CD8+CD4-CCR7+CD45RA+ naive T cells. CDR3 loop: CASSQGTSRRDTQYF. DNA for the CDR3: TGCGCCAGCAGCCAGGGGACTTCTCGACGGGATACGCAGTATTTT.